This T cell receptor (beta chain) is from a study of a mutant IDH1 vaccine in newly diagnosed glioma. Study as a whole: Vaccinations were initiated 4-6 weeks following radiotherapy alone, or were given together with temozolomide cycles. Antecedent treatment encompassed radiotherapy, temozolomide, or their combination; the majority received both.

Study-wide results and caveats: Whatever changes occurred in top peripheral T cell clonotypes seemed unrelated to pseudoprogression.

With 0 bases removed from V and 5 bases from J, the gap between germline ends came to 8 bases. Germline V gene data show CDR1 as SGDLS and CDR2 as YYNGEE. The CDR3 is 13 amino acids. Regarding time point: week 23, last vaccination. It was 300 ug of mutant IDH1 20-mer peptide that made up each vaccine dose, given with topical imiquimod. The study enrolled donors with new WHO grade 3 or 4 IDH1-mutant, ATRX-lost astrocytomas. TCRdb's table, derived via immunoSEQ multiplex PCR, lists solely in-frame clones and lacks some. The sample yields about 54,000 clones, about 80% seen once. In regard to this clone: The antigen remains unidentified.

The TCR originated in a man aged 35 to 55 with glioma. Sequencing was performed on PBMCs, taken from a glioma patient whose treatment included an IDH1 peptide vaccine. The chain combines TRBV9 with TRBJ2-5; D is tentatively TRBD1 or TRBD2 (5 bases each). In DNA form, the CDR3 reads TGTGCCAGCAGCGTAGGAGGGGCCGAGACCCAGTACTTC. It codes for CASSVGGAETQYF.